The next 22 T cell receptor beta chains were all read from a single sample in a study of blood T cell repertoires in COVID-19. The table came from immunoSEQ multiplex PCR; TCRdb's copy has only in-frame clones and leaves some out. Of some 100,000 clones listed, approximately 92% were seen once; the top ten hold approximately 5.8%. The sample taken for sequencing was peripheral blood. These receptors all stem from a man aged 45-60 years with active COVID-19.

The chain uses TRBV18 and TRBJ2-3; tentative D call: TRBD2 (6 bases). Trimming removed 5 bases at V and 6 bases at J, with 15 bases between. The V gene's germline CDR1 is KGHSH and CDR2 LQKENI. This CDR3 contains 14 residues. The CDR3 DNA is TGTGCCAGCTCATCCCAGGAGGGCCAGGATACGCAGTATTTT. It specifies CASSSQEGQDTQYF.

J is TRBJ2-1 and V is TRBV5-6; a possible D gene is TRBD2 (6 bases). V dropped 2 bases and J dropped 10 bases, with 7 bases sitting between them. CDR3 length: 11 residues. CDR1 is SGHDT, CDR2 YYEEEE, per germline. The CDR3 DNA reads TGTGCCAGCAGCTTAGGGAGGGAGCAGTTCTTC. Encoded protein: CASSLGREQFF.

This chain links TRBV28 with TRBJ2-1; 11 bases line up with TRBD2. V trimming: 6 bases; J trimming: 8 bases; junction bases outside the gene matches: 12. CDR1 is MDHEN, CDR2 SYDVKM, per germline. CDR3 length: 16 amino acids. Written as DNA, the CDR3 is TGTGCCAGCAGCAAGCCGGGACTAGCGGTCATAGATGAGCAGTTCTTC. It is translated as CASSKPGLAVIDEQFF.

The chain employs TRBV7-3 and TRBJ2-1; D is possibly TRBD2 (6 bases). The CDR3 consists of 16 residues. Trimming left V 3 bases short and J 3 bases short, with 15 bases between. Germline assignment: CDR1 SGHTA and CDR2 FQGTGA. CDR3 sequence (DNA): TGTGCCAGCAGCTTTGGTCGCGGGGTGATCTACAATGAGCAGTTCTTC. It encodes CASSFGRGVIYNEQFF.

The chain uses TRBV7-3 and TRBJ2-1, with TRBD1 matching 10 bases. After removal of 6 bases from V and 2 bases from J, the junction contained 4 bases not matched to a gene. The germline gives CDR1 SGHTA, CDR2 FQGTGA. CDR3 length equals 15 residues. CDR3 in DNA: TGTGCCAGCAGATCAGGACAGGGGGCCTACAATGAGCAGTTCTTC. Amino acids: CASRSGQGAYNEQFF.

The chain links TRBV2 to TRBJ2-7, with TRBD2 identical over 7 bases. V lost 8 bases to trimming and J lost 1 base; unmatched junction nucleotides: 5. The length of the CDR3 is 13 residues. Germline lookup yields CDR1 SNHLY and CDR2 FYNNEI. CDR3 protein: CASRGRGSYEQYF. DNA for the CDR3: TGTGCCAGCCGAGGGCGGGGGTCCTACGAGCAGTACTTC.

A single count supports this clone. The chain employs TRBV6-1 and TRBJ2-7; D uncertain. This CDR3 region has 13 residues. V was pared by 3 bases and J by 3 bases, with 9 bases between. Germline V gene data show CDR1 as MNHNS and CDR2 as SASEGT. CDR3 nucleotide sequence: TGTGCCAGCAGTGACGGCTCGGGCTACGAGCAGTACTTC. Protein: CASSDGSGYEQYF.

V gene TRBV19 combines with J gene TRBJ1-1, with no clear D. Deletions cut 3 bases from V and 0 bases from J, with 11 bases between. CDR1 is LNHDA and CDR2 is SQIVND in the germline V gene (reference sequence). There are 15 residues in the CDR3. DNA of the CDR3: TGTGCCAGTAGTATCATGGCAGGCATGAACACTGAAGCTTTCTTT. This gives the protein CASSIMAGMNTEAFF.

The chain employs TRBV28 and TRBJ2-7; tentative D call: TRBD1 (6 bases). This CDR3 is 14 amino acids long. CDR1 is MDHEN and CDR2 is SYDVKM in the germline V gene. Trimming took 5 bases from V and 4 from J, leaving 15 bases between them. The chain's CDR3 is CASSTPGQTYEQYF. In DNA, the CDR3 is TGTGCCAGCAGTACACCAGGACAGACATACGAGCAGTACTTC.

The rearrangement joins TRBV7-4 to TRBJ2-7; 12 bases map to TRBD2. Germline-derived CDR1 and CDR2 are SGHVT and SQSDAQ. Trimming at V came to 1 base and at J to 6 bases, leaving 16 bases not matched to a gene. The CDR3 consists of 19 residues. The CDR3 DNA follows: TGTGCCAGCAGCTTAGAAGAAGGACTAGCGGGATCGTGTTTTTTCGAGCAGTACTTC. Translation: CASSLEEGLAGSCFFEQYF.

V and J are TRBV5-1 and TRBJ2-1; possible D gene TRBD2, 5 bases. V lost 1 base and J lost 8, with 19 bases in between. In germline, CDR1 is SGHRS, CDR2 YFSETQ. The CDR3 sequence is 16 residues long. CDR3 sequence (DNA): TGCGCCAGCAGCTTGTCTGGGAGACTGGGTAGCGATGAGCAGTTCTTC. Residues: CASSLSGRLGSDEQFF.

The chain uses TRBV3-1 (or the pseudogene TRBV3-2) and TRBJ1-5; 7 nucleotides agree with TRBD1. Germline V gene sequence: CDR1 LGHDT, CDR2 YNNKEL (reference sequence). The trim removed 4 bases at V and 4 bases at J, leaving 1 base unmatched. This CDR3 spans 13 amino acids. CDR3 amino acids: CASSPGQNQPQHF. CDR3 DNA sequence: TGTGCCAGCAGCCCGGGACAGAATCAGCCCCAGCATTTT.

The chain joins TRBV3-1 (or the pseudogene TRBV3-2) to TRBJ2-1; 8 bases line up with TRBD1. Germline CDR1 reads LGHDT; CDR2 reads YNNKEL (reference sequence). V shed 5 bases, J shed 11 bases, and the junction held 5 bases outside the gene matches. This CDR3 region has 12 residues. CDR3 sequence (DNA): TGTGCCAGCAGCTTTGGACAGGGAAAGCAGTTCTTC. Encoded protein: CASSFGQGKQFF.

This chain links TRBV28 with TRBJ1-4; the D gene is possibly TRBD1 (5 bases). The CDR3 spans 13 residues. Trimming pared 11 bases from V and 4 bases from J, leaving 14 bases between. Germline-derived CDR1 and CDR2 are MDHEN and SYDVKM. The CDR3 is CAGGTVNNEKLFF. CDR3 DNA sequence: TGTGCCGGGGGGACGGTTAATAATGAAAAACTGTTTTTT.

The chain carries TRBV29-1 and TRBJ2-2; D is ambiguous. This CDR3 region has 13 residues. Germline loops: CDR1 SQVTM, CDR2 ANQGSEA. With 6 bases removed from V and 6 bases from J, the gap between germline ends came to 14 bases. CDR3 bases: TGCAGCGTCCAATCGACAAGCCCCGGGGAGCTGTTTTTT. Residues: CSVQSTSPGELFF.

The chain has TRBV25-1 and TRBJ2-1; D is undetermined. CDR1 is MGHDK and CDR2 is SYGVNS in the germline V gene. CDR3 length: 14 amino acids. V was cut by 2 bases and J by 15 bases, with 20 bases left in between. The chain's CDR3 is CASSEGTVSVPRFF. The CDR3 DNA reads TGTGCCAGCAGTGAAGGTACAGTCTCGGTCCCCAGGTTCTTC.

V and J are TRBV27 and TRBJ2-1; possibly TRBD2 for D (5 bases). Germline CDR1 reads MNHEY; CDR2 reads SMNVEV (reference sequence). The V and J ends lost 7 bases and 0 bases respectively, with 7 bases between them. The CDR3 is 13 residues long. The CDR3: CASMDFSYNEQFF. The CDR3 region has the DNA TGTGCCAGCATGGACTTCTCCTACAATGAGCAGTTCTTC.

The chain combines TRBV2 with TRBJ2-1; tentatively, D is TRBD2 (6 bases). V was cut by 8 bases and J by 6 bases, with 17 bases left in between. CDR1 SNHLY and CDR2 FYNNEI come from the germline V gene. CDR3 length: 14 amino acids. For the CDR3, the DNA is TGTGCCAGCTTGGGGGGATTAGGACTCAATGAGCAGTTCTTC. This translates into CASLGGLGLNEQFF.

The rearrangement joins TRBV19 to TRBJ1-4, with 7 bases aligning to TRBD1. The CDR3 has 15 residues. With 6 bases clipped from V and 3 bases from J, the junction kept 7 bases outside the gene matches. Germline V CDR1 and CDR2: LNHDA, SQIVND (reference sequence). For the CDR3, the DNA is TGTGCCAGTAGGTCTAGGGGGCTGGCTAATGAAAAACTGTTTTTT. Translation gives CASRSRGLANEKLFF.

The V and J genes are TRBV5-1 and TRBJ1-5; D is unresolved. The CDR3 is 15 amino acids. Per germline, CDR1 SGHRS and CDR2 YFSETQ. The ends were cut back, 0 bases at V and 5 bases at J, with 12 bases in the middle. CDR3 DNA sequence: TGCGCCAGCAGCTTGGAGGTAGGTGAGGATCAGCCCCAGCATTTT. It yields the protein CASSLEVGEDQPQHF.

The V call is TRBV10-3, the J call TRBJ2-3; D uncertain. CDR3 size: 14 residues. In germline, CDR1 is ENHRY, CDR2 SYGVKD. Trimming cost V 4 bases and J 2 bases, with 10 bases left between them. The CDR3 sequence is CAISAIAITDTQYF. The CDR3 DNA sequence: TGTGCCATCAGTGCTATAGCTATCACAGATACGCAGTATTTT.

The chain combines TRBV28 with TRBJ1-1; perhaps TRBD1 as D (5 bases). There are 14 residues in the CDR3. The V gene lost 2 bases and the J gene lost 4 bases, with 11 bases spanning the gap. Germline-derived CDR1 and CDR2 are MDHEN and SYDVKM. The chain's CDR3 is CASSLTGRGTEAFF. DNA for the CDR3: TGTGCCAGCAGTTTAACAGGACGTGGCACTGAAGCTTTCTTT.